Listed here are 18 T cell receptor beta chains from one sample, sequenced in a study of blood T cell repertoires in COVID-19. Generated by immunoSEQ multiplex PCR, the TCRdb table keeps only in-frame clones and is missing some. The table records 150,000 to 200,000 clones, 80% to 90% of them present only once. Sequences were obtained from peripheral blood. The receptor set was obtained from a woman aged 55-69 years who had recovered from COVID-19.

The chain combines TRBV2 with TRBJ2-7; D not resolved. This CDR3 is 14 amino acids long. The germline V and J ends were trimmed by 2 bases and 2 bases, with 10 bases remaining between them. CDR1 is SNHLY, CDR2 FYNNEI, per germline. CDR3: CASSEQTPPYEQYF. CDR3 DNA sequence: TGTGCCAGCAGTGAACAGACTCCGCCCTACGAGCAGTACTTC.

The gene calls are TRBV18 and TRBJ2-1, with 7 nucleotides matching TRBD1. The junction had 2 bases not matched to a gene; V was cut back by 6 bases and J by 6 bases. Germline lookup yields CDR1 KGHSH and CDR2 LQKENI. This CDR3 region has 12 residues. DNA of the CDR3: TGTGCCAGCTCGACAGGGCTCAATGAGCAGTTCTTC. Translated: CASSTGLNEQFF. Variable domain in full (rest from reference TRBV18 and TRBJ2-1): NAGVMQNPRHLVRRRGQEARLRCSPMKGHSHVYWYRQLPEEGLKFMVYLQKENIIDESGMPKERFSAEFPKEGPSILRIQQVVRGDSAAYFCASSTGLNEQFFGPGTRLTVL.

This chain uses TRBV5-4 with TRBJ2-2; D may be TRBD2 (5 bases). The CDR3 length is 16 residues. Germline lookup yields CDR1 SGHNT and CDR2 YYREEE (reference sequence). V lost 3 bases to trimming and J lost 3 bases, with 15 bases between them. In DNA form, the CDR3 reads TGTGCCAGCAGCTCGGGGAGTTTGGGCGACACCGGGGAGCTGTTTTTT. Protein sequence: CASSSGSLGDTGELFF.

This chain connects TRBV5-1 to TRBJ1-2, with TRBD1 as a possible D gene (5 bases). This CDR3 has 14 residues. The germline CDR1 and CDR2 sequences are SGHRS and YFSETQ. Trimming pared 0 bases from V and 8 bases from J, leaving 14 bases between. This CDR3 reads CASSLDPRGYGYTF. The CDR3 DNA reads as TGCGCCAGCAGCTTGGACCCCCGGGGGTACGGCTACACCTTC.

CDR3 amino acids: CATSDRTGVADTQYF. CDR3 sequence (DNA): TGTGCCACCAGTGACAGGACAGGGGTTGCAGATACGCAGTATTTT. The chain carries TRBV24-1 and TRBJ2-3; 9 nucleotides agree with TRBD1. Germline-derived CDR1 and CDR2 are KGHDR and SFDVKD. This CDR3 is 15 amino acids long. The trim removed 4 bases at V and 4 bases at J, leaving 5 bases unmatched.

In DNA form, the CDR3 reads TGTGCCAGCAGTTACTCTCCAACTAGCGGGGGGGCCTGGGAGACCCAGTACTTC. Its translation is CASSYSPTSGGAWETQYF. This chain links TRBV6-2 or TRBV6-3 with TRBJ2-5; 13 bases are a match to TRBD2. Trimming took 0 bases from V and 5 from J; bases not matched to a gene: 9. The CDR3 length is 18 residues. CDR1 is MNHEY, CDR2 SVGEGT, per germline.

In this sample, this clone turned up a few times. The chain is built from TRBV5-1 and TRBJ2-2, with 7 bases matching TRBD1. Germline V gives CDR1 SGHRS, CDR2 YFSETQ. After removal of 0 bases from V and 5 bases from J, the junction contained 7 bases not matched to a gene. CDR3 length: 16 amino acids. CDR3 protein: CASSLAPGGRTGELFF. The CDR3, as DNA: TGCGCCAGCAGCTTGGCCCCAGGGGGAAGGACCGGGGAGCTGTTTTTT.

The chain joins TRBV5-4 to TRBJ1-1, with 7 bases identical to TRBD1. This CDR3 has 15 residues. After removal of 4 bases from V and 0 bases from J, the junction contained 6 bases not matched to a gene. Germline loops: CDR1 SGHNT, CDR2 YYREEE (reference sequence). This CDR3 is CASSRWTGMNTEAFF. CDR3 sequence (DNA): TGTGCCAGCAGCCGGTGGACAGGAATGAACACTGAAGCTTTCTTT.

This chain uses TRBV28 with TRBJ1-1; perhaps TRBD1 as D (5 bases). The germline gives CDR1 MDHEN, CDR2 SYDVKM. CDR3 length: 14 residues. V was cut by 6 bases and J by 1 base, with 12 bases left in between. The CDR3: CASRPTDQNTEAFF. DNA of the CDR3: TGTGCCAGCAGACCGACAGATCAGAACACTGAAGCTTTCTTT.

The J gene is TRBJ2-4, the V gene TRBV5-8, with D perhaps matching TRBD1 (5 bases). Germline CDR1 and CDR2: SGHTS and YDEGEE. The CDR3 loop spans 16 amino acids. V was cut by 4 bases and J by 0 bases, with 14 bases left in between. The DNA of the CDR3 is TGTGCCAGCAGCGGGGCGTGGAAGACAGCCAAAAACATTCAGTACTTC. Protein: CASSGAWKTAKNIQYF.

V and J are TRBV6-6 and TRBJ2-2, with TRBD1 matching over 7 bases. Per the germline V gene, CDR1 is MNHNY and CDR2 is SVGAGI (reference sequence). This CDR3 contains 15 residues. Trimming removed 6 bases from V and 0 bases from J; junction bases left unmatched: 4. The DNA of the CDR3 is TGTGCCAGCAGGTCGGGACAGTCGAACACCGGGGAGCTGTTTTTT. The encoded protein is CASRSGQSNTGELFF.

V gene TRBV10-2 combines with J gene TRBJ2-1, with D unclear. Germline CDR1 and CDR2: WSHSY and SAAADI. The CDR3 runs to 13 residues. V lost 8 bases, J lost 8 bases, and 16 bases lay in between. CDR3 protein: CASSAAISHEQFF. CDR3 bases: TGCGCCAGCTCCGCGGCAATCTCCCATGAGCAGTTCTTC.

This clone has only a few counts. J is TRBJ1-1 and V is TRBV30; D is undetermined. With 4 bases removed from V and 1 base from J, the gap between germline ends came to 10 bases. This CDR3 spans 13 amino acids. From germline, CDR1 is GTSNPN and CDR2 SVGIG (reference sequence). In nucleotides, the CDR3 is TGTGCCTGGACCAACAGCCGGAACACTGAAGCTTTCTTT. It translates to CAWTNSRNTEAFF.

This clone appeared a few times. The V and J genes are TRBV5-1 and TRBJ1-1, with 7 bases identical to TRBD1. This CDR3 contains 15 residues. Trimming took 4 bases from V and 1 from J; bases not matched to a gene: 7. The germline V gene has CDR1 SGHRS and CDR2 YFSETQ. The CDR3 sequence is CASSPRGAPNTEAFF. In DNA form, the CDR3 reads TGCGCCAGCAGCCCCAGGGGGGCCCCGAACACTGAAGCTTTCTTT.

This clone was seen a few times. The chain's CDR3 is CASSPWTTSNTGELFF. The CDR3 region has the DNA TGTGCCAGCTCACCTTGGACAACCTCGAACACCGGGGAGCTGTTTTTT. This chain joins TRBV18 and TRBJ2-2; D is possibly TRBD1 (5 bases). The CDR3 covers 16 residues. Germline lookup yields CDR1 KGHSH and CDR2 LQKENI. The V end lost 3 bases, the J end lost 0 bases, and 11 bases lay between the germline ends.

This clone turned up a few times. This chain joins TRBV19 and TRBJ1-1; the match to TRBD1 covers 8 bases. The CDR3 has 16 amino acids. Germline CDR1 is LNHDA and CDR2 is SQIVND (reference sequence). V trimming: 8 bases; J trimming: 0 bases; junction bases outside the gene matches: 11. This CDR3 reads CASWAWTGSMNTEAFF. The CDR3, as DNA: TGTGCCAGTTGGGCCTGGACAGGGTCCATGAACACTGAAGCTTTCTTT.

This rearrangement joins TRBV28 to TRBJ2-2; 7 bases fit TRBD1. V shed 4 bases and J 4 bases; nucleotides not matched to a gene: 6. CDR1 and CDR2 from the germline V gene are MDHEN and SYDVKM. This CDR3 is built from 15 residues. CDR3 protein: CASSSRTGSTGELFF. CDR3 DNA: TGTGCCAGCAGTTCAAGGACAGGATCCACCGGGGAGCTGTTTTTT.

The chain couples TRBV10-2 to TRBJ1-5; D gene ambiguous. This CDR3 region has 15 residues. Germline CDR1 reads WSHSY; CDR2 reads SAAADI. The V end lost 0 bases, the J end lost 3 bases, and 9 bases lay between the germline ends. This CDR3 reads CASSESRGSNQPQHF. Here the CDR3 DNA reads TGCGCCAGCAGTGAGTCGAGAGGGTCCAATCAGCCCCAGCATTTT.